These 5 T cell receptor beta chains share one sample of origin, sequenced in a study of T-cell reconstitution after alpha-beta-depleted transplantation in children listed by TCRdb under 2016. Libraries came from PCR. Instrument used: Illumina HiSeq 2500. Molecular barcoding was employed in the preparation of TCR libraries, with unique molecular identifiers being used to normalize TCRbeta repertoire quantification. Clones were called with MiXCR by TCRdb after fastp trimmed the public reads at Q25, and only in-frame beta chains were retained. One record per CDR3 amino acid sequence lists the most common genes and DNA. The table for this sample lists hundreds of thousands of distinct CDR3 sequences; around 13% of them were counted only once. The ten largest account for 0.79% of the sample. The label giving this sample's treatment or condition can be read as: allogeneic hematopoietic cell transplantation with graft depleted of TCRalphabeta T cells and CD19 B cells.

The starting material was PBMCs, obtained before TCRalphabeta/CD19-depleted stem cell transplant. All receptors derive from a girl aged 2 to 9 with congenital amegakaryocytic thrombocytopenia, due to receive a stem cell transplant.

This clonotype has at least ten counts. For the CDR3, the DNA is TGTGCCAGCAGTTTAACGGGGGGACAGAATATATACAATGAGCAGTTCTTC. It codes for CASSLTGGQNIYNEQFF. V is TRBV27 and J is TRBJ2-1, with D possibly being TRBD1 or TRBD2 (7 bases each). This CDR3 is built from 17 residues. Per the germline V gene, CDR1 is MNHEY and CDR2 is SMNVEV (reference sequence). V was trimmed by 2 bases and J by 4 bases, leaving 18 bases between them.

The chain joins TRBV28 to TRBJ2-7; TRBD2 agrees at 8 bases. The CDR3 totals 16 residues. Unmatched junction bases numbered 8, after V lost 4 bases and J lost 0 bases. Per germline, CDR1 MDHEN and CDR2 SYDVKM. CDR3 amino acids: CASSSPGGGISYEQYF. The CDR3 nucleotides are TGTGCCAGCAGTTCACCCGGGGGGGGGATCTCCTACGAGCAGTACTTC.

This chain joins TRBV5-1 and TRBJ2-5, with 7 bases identical to TRBD1. V lost 4 bases and J lost 3; bases outside the gene matches: 12. The germline CDR1 and CDR2 sequences are SGHRS and YFSETQ. The CDR3 is 16 residues long. CDR3 residues: CASSLTTGRIKETQYF. CDR3 DNA sequence: TGCGCCAGCAGCCTAACGACAGGGCGGATTAAAGAGACCCAGTACTTC.

This clonotype was detected many times. This chain links TRBV7-6 with TRBJ2-7, with D perhaps TRBD2 (5 bases). V shed 3 bases and J shed 5 bases, with 14 bases lying between them. The CDR3 has 14 amino acids. CDR1 is SGHVS and CDR2 is FNYEAQ in the germline V gene. The CDR3 bases are TGTGCCAGCAGCTTGGGTCAGTTTAGCGACGAGCAGTACTTC. It encodes CASSLGQFSDEQYF.

About this clonotype itself: One junction end does not reproduce the germline sequence, and a read error may be involved. The V and J genes are TRBV12-3 or TRBV12-4 and TRBJ2-1; 11 nucleotides line up with TRBD2. The CDR3 length is 19 residues. The DNA for the CDR3 is TGTGCCATCAGTTTACTCCGGCTTTTAGGGACTAGCGGATACAATGAGCAGTTCTTC. It specifies CAISLLRLLGTSGYNEQFF.